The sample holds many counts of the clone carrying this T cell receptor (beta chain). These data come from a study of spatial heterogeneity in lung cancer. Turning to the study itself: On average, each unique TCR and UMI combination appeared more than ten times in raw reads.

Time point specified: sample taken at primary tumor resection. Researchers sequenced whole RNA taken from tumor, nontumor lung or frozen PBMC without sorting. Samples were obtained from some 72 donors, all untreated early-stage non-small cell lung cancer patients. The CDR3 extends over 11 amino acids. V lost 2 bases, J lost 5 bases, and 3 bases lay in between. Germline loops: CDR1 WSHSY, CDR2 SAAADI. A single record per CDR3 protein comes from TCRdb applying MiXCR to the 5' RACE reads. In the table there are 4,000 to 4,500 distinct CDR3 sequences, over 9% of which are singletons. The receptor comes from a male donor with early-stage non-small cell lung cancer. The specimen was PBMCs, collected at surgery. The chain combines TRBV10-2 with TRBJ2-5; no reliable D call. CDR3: CASSEGETQYF. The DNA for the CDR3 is TGCGCCAGCAGTGAGGGGGAGACCCAGTACTTC.